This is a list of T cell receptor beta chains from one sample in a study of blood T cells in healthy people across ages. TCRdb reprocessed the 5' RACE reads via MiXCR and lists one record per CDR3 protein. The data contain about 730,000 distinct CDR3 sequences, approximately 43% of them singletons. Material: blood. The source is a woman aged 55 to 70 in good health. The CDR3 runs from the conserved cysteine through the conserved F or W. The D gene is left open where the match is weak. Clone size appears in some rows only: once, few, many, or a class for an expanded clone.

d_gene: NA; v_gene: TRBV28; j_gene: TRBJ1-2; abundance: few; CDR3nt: TGTGCCAGCAGTTTATCCCAGGGGCATGGTGGCTACACCTTC; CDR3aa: CASSLSQGHGGYTF
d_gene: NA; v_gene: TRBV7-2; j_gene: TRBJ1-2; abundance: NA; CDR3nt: TGTGCCAGCAGCCCCAGCAGGGACTATGGCTACACCTTC; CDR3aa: CASSPSRDYGYTF
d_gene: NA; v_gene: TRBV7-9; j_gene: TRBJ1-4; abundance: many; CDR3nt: TGTGCCAGCAGCTTAGGTGCAACTAATGAAAAACTGTTTTTT; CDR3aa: CASSLGATNEKLFF
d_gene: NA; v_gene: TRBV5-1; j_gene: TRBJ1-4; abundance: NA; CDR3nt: TGCGCCAGCAGCCGAGACAGCTCGAGTTTCCTTAATGAAAAACTGTTTTTT; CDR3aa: CASSRDSSSFLNEKLFF
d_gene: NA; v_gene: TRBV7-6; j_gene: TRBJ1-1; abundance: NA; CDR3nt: TGTGCTAGCAGCTTAGAACATTTCATGAACACTGAAGCTTTCTTT; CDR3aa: CASSLEHFMNTEAFF
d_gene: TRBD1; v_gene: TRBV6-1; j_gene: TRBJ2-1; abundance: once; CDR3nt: TGTGCCAGCAGGGGACAGGGGGTAACTAATGAGCAGTTCTTC; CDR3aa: CASRGQGVTNEQFF
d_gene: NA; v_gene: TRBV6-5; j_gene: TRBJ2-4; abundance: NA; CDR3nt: TGTGCCAGCAGTTCTTCATCCGGGACGGAGCTAGCCAAAAACATTCAGTACTTC; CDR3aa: CASSSSSGTELAKNIQYF
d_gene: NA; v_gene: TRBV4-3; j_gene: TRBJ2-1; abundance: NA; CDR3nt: TGCGCCAGCAGTAGCTGGAGGGGGTCCTACAATGAGCAGTTCTTC; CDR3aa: CASSSWRGSYNEQFF
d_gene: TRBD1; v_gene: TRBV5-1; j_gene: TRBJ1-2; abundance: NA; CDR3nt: TGCGCCAGCAGCGGGGACAGTCCTTATGAAGGCTACACCTTC; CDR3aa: CASSGDSPYEGYTF
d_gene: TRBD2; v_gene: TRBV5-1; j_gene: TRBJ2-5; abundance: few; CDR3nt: TGCGCCAGCAGCTTGGAGGGACTAGCGGGGAAAGAGACCCAGTACTTC; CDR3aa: CASSLEGLAGKETQYF
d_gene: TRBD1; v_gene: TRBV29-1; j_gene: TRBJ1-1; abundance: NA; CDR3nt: TGCAGCTTCCAACAGACTGCGGGACAGAGAACTGAAGCTTTCTTT; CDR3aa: CSFQQTAGQRTEAFF
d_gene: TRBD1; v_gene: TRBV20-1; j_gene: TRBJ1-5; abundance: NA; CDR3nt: TGCAGTGCCCTGCGGGGGACAGGGGGCAATCAGCCCCAGCATTTT; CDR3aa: CSALRGTGGNQPQHF
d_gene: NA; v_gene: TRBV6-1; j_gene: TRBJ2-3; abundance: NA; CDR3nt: TGTGCCAGCAGTGAAAGTCTGGGGGCCACAGATACGCAGTATTTT; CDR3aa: CASSESLGATDTQYF
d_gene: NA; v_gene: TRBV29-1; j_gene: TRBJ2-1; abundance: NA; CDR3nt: TGCAGCGGAGTTTCTAGGGAGCAGTTCTTC; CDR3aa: CSGVSREQFF
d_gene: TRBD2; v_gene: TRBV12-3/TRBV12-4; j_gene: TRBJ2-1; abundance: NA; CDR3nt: TGTGCCAGCAGTCCCACGGGGGGTTCTAATGAGCGGTTCTTC; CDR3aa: CASSPTGGSNERFF
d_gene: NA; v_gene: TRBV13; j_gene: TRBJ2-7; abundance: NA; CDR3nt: TGTGCCAGCAGCTCCCAGGGATCGGGGGAGCAGTACTTC; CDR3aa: CASSSQGSGEQYF
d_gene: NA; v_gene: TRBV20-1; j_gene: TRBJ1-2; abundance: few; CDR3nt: TGCAGTGCTAGAGGCCAGGGACTTAACTATGGCTACACCTTC; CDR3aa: CSARGQGLNYGYTF
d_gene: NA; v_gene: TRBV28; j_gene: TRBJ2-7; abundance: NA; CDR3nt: TGTGCCAGCAGTCCGCCCCCTCGCGACGAGCAGTACTTC; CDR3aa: CASSPPPRDEQYF
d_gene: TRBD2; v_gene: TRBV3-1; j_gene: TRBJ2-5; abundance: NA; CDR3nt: TGTGCCAGCAGCCGAAGTCCTAGCGGCGGGACCCAGTACTTC; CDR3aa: CASSRSPSGGTQYF
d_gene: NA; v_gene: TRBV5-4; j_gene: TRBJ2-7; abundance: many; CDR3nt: TGTGCCAGCAGCTTGGTTCAGGGTACCTACGAGCAGTACTTC; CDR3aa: CASSLVQGTYEQYF
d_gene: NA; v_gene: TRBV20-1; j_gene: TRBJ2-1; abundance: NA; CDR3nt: TGCAGTGCTAGGAGGGACACCCTCAATGAGCAGTTCTTC; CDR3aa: CSARRDTLNEQFF
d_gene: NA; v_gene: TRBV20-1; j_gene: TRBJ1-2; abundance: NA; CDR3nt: TGCAGTGCTAGTATTGTGGGGTACGATGGCTACACCTTC; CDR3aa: CSASIVGYDGYTF
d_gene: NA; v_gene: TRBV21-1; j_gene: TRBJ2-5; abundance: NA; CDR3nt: TGTGCCAGCAGCAAAGCGCTACTAGCGGGGAAGTACCAAGAGACCCAGTACTTC; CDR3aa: CASSKALLAGKYQETQYF
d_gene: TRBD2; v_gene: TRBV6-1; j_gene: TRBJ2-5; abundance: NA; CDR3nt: TGTGCCAGCATTATGACTAGCGGGGTTCGTGAGACCCAGTACTTC; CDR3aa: CASIMTSGVRETQYF
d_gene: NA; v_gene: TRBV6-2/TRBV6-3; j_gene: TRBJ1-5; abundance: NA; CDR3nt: TGTGCCAGCAGTCAGCGGACCGCTTATAGCAATCAGCCCCAGCATTTT; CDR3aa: CASSQRTAYSNQPQHF
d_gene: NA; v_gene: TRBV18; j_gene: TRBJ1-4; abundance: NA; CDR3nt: TGTGCCAGCTCACCATCACAGTGGGCAACTAATGAAAAACTGTTTTTT; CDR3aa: CASSPSQWATNEKLFF
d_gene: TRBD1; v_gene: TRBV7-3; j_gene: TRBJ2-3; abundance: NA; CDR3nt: TGTGCCAGCAGCTCACAGGGGACGGGCACAGATACGCAGTATTTT; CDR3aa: CASSSQGTGTDTQYF
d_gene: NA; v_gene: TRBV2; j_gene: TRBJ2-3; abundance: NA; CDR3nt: TGTGCCAGCACCGACCGGGCCTTCACAGATACGCAGTATTTT; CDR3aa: CASTDRAFTDTQYF